What follows is one T cell receptor beta chain and its context. Antigen: not known. Repertoires were generated with immunoSEQ multiplex PCR, while TCRdb's copy carries only in-frame clones and drops some. Found here are 95,000 to 110,000 clones, around 93% of them singletons; the top ten hold more than 8%. The data derive from a study of T cell responses to AZD1222 COVID-19 vaccine. The germline V and J ends were trimmed by 0 bases and 1 base, with 9 bases remaining between them. The CDR3 covers 15 residues. Germline V gene lookup returns CDR1 MGHDK and CDR2 SYGVNS. The study's findings and limits: Clonal diversity may have been underestimated in mostly white British donors.

The input for sequencing was peripheral blood, taken 28 days after the second AZD1222 dose. The receptor comes from an adult who received the AZD1222 COVID-19 vaccine. The genes are TRBV25-1 and TRBJ1-1, with D perhaps TRBD1 (5 bases). The CDR3 sequence is CASSEYAGGNTEAFF. Here the CDR3 DNA reads TGTGCCAGCAGTGAATATGCGGGGGGGAACACTGAAGCTTTCTTT.